The rows below give T cell receptor beta chains drawn from one sample of a study of T cell responses to AZD1222 COVID-19 vaccine. The table came from immunoSEQ multiplex PCR; TCRdb's copy has only in-frame clones and leaves some out. The sample lists about 50,000 clones; roughly 85% were seen once. The sequencing here drew on peripheral blood, taken on day 0 of AZD1222 vaccination. The receptors here all came from an adult in good health. The CDR3 runs from the conserved cysteine through the conserved F or W. The D gene is left open where the match is weak. Clone size appears in some rows only: once, few, many, or a class for an expanded clone.

CDR3 protein: CASSQVRTGELFF
CDR3 DNA: TGTGCCAGCAGCCAAGTTCGAACCGGGGAGCTGTTTTTT
D gene: -
J gene: TRBJ2-2
V gene: TRBV14
clone size: once

CDR3 protein: CASKGDRESYEQYF
CDR3 DNA: TGTGCCAGCAAGGGGGACAGGGAATCCTACGAGCAGTACTTC
D gene: TRBD1
J gene: TRBJ2-7
V gene: TRBV6-5
clone size: -

CDR3 protein: CASSLTLTGTYEQYF
CDR3 DNA: TGTGCCAGCAGCCTAACGCTGACAGGGACCTACGAGCAGTACTTC
D gene: TRBD1
J gene: TRBJ2-7
V gene: TRBV11-2
clone size: -

CDR3 protein: CASRPGAITSNQPQHF
CDR3 DNA: TGTGCCAGCAGGCCGGGGGCGATCACTAGCAATCAGCCCCAGCATTTT
D gene: -
J gene: TRBJ1-5
V gene: TRBV2
clone size: medium-sized

CDR3 protein: CASSLFRGTGYGYTF
CDR3 DNA: TGTGCCAGCAGTTTATTTCGGGGGACAGGCTATGGCTACACCTTC
D gene: TRBD1
J gene: TRBJ1-2
V gene: TRBV28
clone size: few

CDR3 protein: CASSGKQGGHYGYTF
CDR3 DNA: TGTGCCAGCAGCGGCAAACAGGGGGGCCACTATGGCTACACCTTC
D gene: TRBD1
J gene: TRBJ1-2
V gene: TRBV28
clone size: -

CDR3 protein: CASSLALHSGLFF
CDR3 DNA: TGTGCCAGCAGCTTAGCGCTGCACAGCGGACTGTTTTTT
D gene: -
J gene: TRBJ1-4
V gene: TRBV7-2
clone size: -

CDR3 protein: CASSLGSGTGFDQPQHF
CDR3 DNA: TGTGCCAGCAGCTTAGGGAGCGGGACAGGGTTTGATCAGCCCCAGCATTTT
D gene: TRBD1
J gene: TRBJ1-5
V gene: TRBV7-9
clone size: few

CDR3 protein: CASSRRRQGFAGNTIYF
CDR3 DNA: TGTGCCAGCAGCCGAAGGAGACAGGGTTTTGCTGGAAACACCATATATTTT
D gene: TRBD1
J gene: TRBJ1-3
V gene: TRBV6-6
clone size: -

CDR3 protein: CASSQVKLGFRQPQHF
CDR3 DNA: TGCGCCAGCAGCCAAGTAAAGTTAGGTTTCCGTCAGCCCCAGCATTTT
D gene: -
J gene: TRBJ1-5
V gene: TRBV4-1
clone size: -